The 32 T cell receptor beta chains listed next were all sequenced from one sample in a study of post-analysis software for immune sequencing data. The study, taken as a whole, reports: Higher frequency in patients than in controls was seen for roughly 5 TRBV segments, with TRBV5-6, TRBV5-1 and TRBV20-1 among them.

These receptors' targets are unknown. Researchers reported that TCR beta cDNA libraries carried unique molecular identifiers. MiXCR, run by TCRdb on the PCR reads, gives a single entry per CDR3 protein. The sample has around 700,000 distinct CDR3 sequences, approximately 60% seen once. The sample was blood. These receptors came from a girl between 2 and 10 years old with multiple sclerosis.

Regarding this clonotype: A much larger clone differs from this one at a single base, so this may be a read error. J is TRBJ2-7 and V is TRBV20-1; D is unclear. The CDR3 runs to 13 residues. The V gene's germline CDR1 is DFQATT and CDR2 SNEGSKA (reference sequence). V dropped 1 base and J dropped 2 bases, with 9 bases sitting between them. The CDR3 sequence is CSARAARAYEQYF. In DNA form, the CDR3 reads TGCAGTGCTAGAGCAGCCAGAGCCTACGAGCAGTACTTC.

This clonotype was observed a few times. V usage is TRBV7-3 and J usage is TRBJ2-7, with TRBD2 matching 7 bases. V lost 3 bases, J lost 0 bases, and 5 bases stayed unmatched. Germline V CDR1 and CDR2: SGHTA, FQGTGA. This CDR3 comprises 15 residues. In DNA form, the CDR3 reads TGTGCCAGCAGCTTGAGCGGGGTGAGCTCCTACGAGCAGTACTTC. Its protein product is CASSLSGVSSYEQYF.

J is TRBJ2-7 and V is TRBV25-1; possibly TRBD1 or TRBD2 for D (5 bases each). The CDR3 extends over 17 amino acids. Between the trimmed V and J ends, which lost 3 bases and 0 bases, there was a span of 18 bases. The germline gives CDR1 MGHDK, CDR2 SYGVNS. DNA of the CDR3: TGTGCCAGCAGTGAGGGGGTGCAGATCCCCAGCTCCTACGAGCAGTACTTC. Translation: CASSEGVQIPSSYEQYF.

The V call is TRBV7-9, the J call TRBJ1-2, with unresolved D. Per the germline V gene, CDR1 is SEHNR and CDR2 is FQNEAQ (reference sequence). The CDR3 totals 14 residues. Trimming took off 1 base at V and 4 bases at J, with 10 bases between the two ends. CDR3 loop: CASSLGVTPYGYTF. The CDR3 DNA is TGTGCCAGCAGCTTAGGCGTCACCCCCTATGGCTACACCTTC.

The rearrangement links TRBV9 to TRBJ1-5; D unresolved. Germline assignment: CDR1 SGDLS and CDR2 YYNGEE. V lost 0 bases and J lost 5, with 6 bases in between. The CDR3 contains 13 residues. CDR3 coding DNA: TGTGCCAGCAGCGTAGCTCAGGATCAGCCCCAGCATTTT. Its translation: CASSVAQDQPQHF.

The chain carries TRBV4-2 and TRBJ2-7; D perhaps matches TRBD1 (6 bases). CDR1 is LGHNA, CDR2 YNFKEQ, per germline. This CDR3 has 15 amino acids. Trimming left V 3 bases short and J 3 bases short, with 15 bases between. The CDR3 nucleotides read TGTGCCAGCAGCCAGGAACGGGACACGTACTACGAGCAGTACTTC. Amino acids: CASSQERDTYYEQYF.

CDR3 in amino acids: CASSAGTGALSYEQYF. The CDR3, as DNA: TGCGCCAGCAGCGCCGGGACAGGGGCCCTATCCTACGAGCAGTACTTC. The chain is built from TRBV5-1 and TRBJ2-5; 10 bases are shared with TRBD1. The J call is uncertain, as TRBJ2-7 better fits the DNA end. The germline V gene has CDR1 SGHRS and CDR2 YFSETQ. The CDR3 extends over 16 amino acids.

The chain has TRBV20-1 and TRBJ2-1; the D is unclear. Germline CDR1 reads DFQATT; CDR2 reads SNEGSKA (reference sequence). CDR3 length equals 13 residues. V lost 4 bases and J 6 bases, leaving 13 bases between the germline ends. The CDR3 reads CSAIILNPNEQFF. CDR3 bases: TGCAGTGCTATCATCCTAAACCCCAATGAGCAGTTCTTC.

This chain joins TRBV20-1 and TRBJ2-7; possibly TRBD2 for D (6 bases). Trimming took 3 bases from V and 0 from J, leaving 12 bases between them. The CDR3 has 14 amino acids. From germline, CDR1 is DFQATT and CDR2 SNEGSKA (reference sequence). The DNA of the CDR3 is TGCAGTGCTAGGCCTCGGGGGACCTCCTACGAGCAGTACTTC. Residues: CSARPRGTSYEQYF.

V is TRBV20-1 and J is TRBJ2-5; the match to TRBD2 covers 8 bases. The last part of the DNA fits TRBJ2-7 better; the J call may be wrong. Germline CDR1 DFQATT, CDR2 SNEGSKA (reference sequence). This CDR3 has 15 residues. CDR3 loop: CSARDVSGGKYEQYF. The CDR3 DNA reads TGCAGTGCTAGAGATGTCAGCGGGGGAAAGTACGAGCAGTACTTC.

The chain has TRBV12-3 or TRBV12-4 and TRBJ2-7; 7 bases line up with TRBD1. The ends lost 6 bases at V and 6 bases at J; junction bases unmatched: 11. The CDR3 covers 14 residues. Here the CDR3 DNA reads TGTGCCAGCAGGGAGACAGGGTCGGTGGGCGAGCAGTACTTC. As protein: CASRETGSVGEQYF.

The chain employs TRBV2 and TRBJ1-5; D is possibly TRBD1 (6 bases). The CDR3 has 16 residues. The germline gives CDR1 SNHLY, CDR2 FYNNEI. V was shortened by 3 bases and J by 2 bases, with 14 bases between the two germline ends. CDR3 nucleotide sequence: TGTGCCAGCAGTGACGGGGGGGCGCAAGGCAATCAGCCCCAGCATTTT. This gives the protein CASSDGGAQGNQPQHF.

At least ten counts were recorded for this clonotype. One end of the junction does not line up with germline, which may come from a read error. This chain uses TRBV5-1 with TRBJ2-3, with D possibly TRBD1 on 6 matching bases. Germline CDR1 SGHRS, CDR2 YFSETQ. The CDR3 is 13 residues long. CDR3 sequence: CASSLEGADTQYF. As DNA, the CDR3 is TGTGCCAGCAGCTTAGAGGGGGCAGATACGCAGTATTTT.

This clonotype was observed a handful of times. J is TRBJ1-6 and V is TRBV12-3 or TRBV12-4; TRBD1 aligns across 9 bases. V shed 6 bases, J shed 13 bases, and the junction held 13 bases outside the gene matches. The CDR3 spans 15 residues. CDR3 protein: CASRWDREHLSPLHF. The CDR3 coding sequence is TGTGCCAGCAGATGGGACAGGGAGCATCTCTCCCCCCTCCACTTT.

The count of this clonotype is one. This chain connects TRBV20-1 to TRBJ2-1, with TRBD2 matching 9 bases. With V trimmed by 6 bases and J by 3 bases, 9 bases remained unmatched. The CDR3 is 15 amino acids. CDR1 is DFQATT, CDR2 SNEGSKA, per germline (reference sequence). The CDR3 is CSARVGLARYNEQFF. CDR3 DNA sequence: TGCAGTGCCCGAGTCGGACTAGCGCGCTACAATGAGCAGTTCTTC.

The chain carries TRBV15 and TRBJ2-1; 7 bases match TRBD2. This CDR3 comprises 15 residues. CDR1 is LNHNV, CDR2 YYDKDF, per germline (reference sequence). The V segment lost 5 bases and the J segment 7 bases; nucleotides outside the gene matches: 11. DNA for the CDR3: TGTGCCACCAGCTCCTCTCCGGGACTATGGAATGAGCAGTTCTTC. Its translation: CATSSSPGLWNEQFF. The whole variable domain, filled in from reference TRBV15 and TRBJ2-1, reads DAMVIQNPRYQVTQFGKPVTLSCSQTLNHNVMYWYQQKSSQAPKLLFHYYDKDFNNEADTPDNFQSRRPNTSFCFLDIRSPGLGDTAMYLCATSSSPGLWNEQFFGPGTRLTVL.

The rearrangement uses TRBV6-5 and TRBJ1-2, with D tentatively TRBD1 (5 bases). CDR1 MNHEY and CDR2 SVGAGI come from the germline V gene. The CDR3 sequence is 16 residues long. Trimming cost V 0 bases and J 4 bases, with 15 bases left between them. CDR3 protein: CASSYSSPTRGYGYTF. The DNA for the CDR3 is TGTGCCAGCAGTTACTCGAGTCCTACAAGGGGCTATGGCTACACCTTC.

This chain uses TRBV20-1 with TRBJ1-1; 7 bases map to TRBD1. The germline CDR1 and CDR2 sequences are DFQATT and SNEGSKA (reference sequence). The V segment lost 5 bases and the J segment 3 bases; nucleotides outside the gene matches: 6. This CDR3 contains 13 residues. CDR3 nucleotide sequence: TGCAGTGCTCCCGACAGGGCAGACACTGAAGCTTTCTTT. It specifies CSAPDRADTEAFF.

The rearrangement links TRBV11-2 to TRBJ2-7; TRBD2 matches 7 bases. The end of the DNA aligns better with TRBJ2-5, so the J call may be wrong. The CDR3 length is 16 residues. Looked up from germline, CDR1 is SGHAT and CDR2 is FQNNGV. In DNA form, the CDR3 reads TGTGCCAGCAGCTTAGCAGTAGCGGGCAGCCAAGAGACCCAGTACTTC. As protein: CASSLAVAGSQETQYF.

The chain uses TRBV5-6 and TRBJ2-3; D gene unclear. Germline CDR1 reads SGHDT; CDR2 reads YYEEEE. The CDR3 runs to 15 residues. V dropped 0 bases and J dropped 6 bases, with 14 bases sitting between them. CDR3 DNA sequence: TGTGCCAGCAGCTTGGGCCCAGCTTCGGTGGATACGCAGTATTTT. Amino acid sequence: CASSLGPASVDTQYF.

The chain carries TRBV20-1 and TRBJ1-2; 7 bases fit TRBD1. From germline, CDR1 is DFQATT and CDR2 SNEGSKA (reference sequence). After removal of 6 bases from V and 6 bases from J, the junction contained 10 bases not matched to a gene. The CDR3 loop spans 13 amino acids. CDR3 sequence reads: CSATTGTENGYTF. Written as DNA, the CDR3 is TGCAGTGCAACCACCGGGACAGAGAATGGCTACACCTTC.

The chain joins TRBV29-1 to TRBJ2-3, with 11 positions matching TRBD2. This CDR3 is 15 amino acids long. V was pared by 2 bases and J by 3 bases, with 4 bases of the junction left unmatched. The germline V gene has CDR1 SQVTM and CDR2 ANQGSEA. The CDR3 coding sequence is TGCAGCGTTGAATTAGCGGGGGGGCCGACAGATACGCAGTATTTT. Translation gives CSVELAGGPTDTQYF.

This clonotype has only a few counts. The rearrangement uses TRBV11-2 and TRBJ2-1, with a weak D call TRBD2 (5 bases). Looked up from germline, CDR1 is SGHAT and CDR2 is FQNNGV. Trimming pared 3 bases from V and 4 bases from J, leaving 10 bases between. This CDR3 region has 14 residues. CDR3 DNA sequence: TGTGCCAGCAGCTTTGGGTCGGGGTACAATGAGCAGTTCTTC. Translating it yields CASSFGSGYNEQFF.

The V and J genes are TRBV25-1 and TRBJ1-6, with D maybe TRBD1 (5 bases). The germline gives CDR1 MGHDK, CDR2 SYGVNS. Trimming removed 1 base from V and 7 bases from J, with 11 bases in between. The CDR3 is made up of 15 amino acids. The CDR3 sequence is CASSEWGTVNSPLHF. DNA of the CDR3: TGTGCCAGCAGTGAATGGGGGACGGTAAATTCACCCCTCCACTTT.

The V and J genes are TRBV12-3 or TRBV12-4 and TRBJ2-1, with D maybe TRBD1 (5 bases). Trimming pared 5 bases from V and 2 bases from J, leaving 13 bases between. The CDR3 extends over 15 amino acids. This CDR3 reads CASSPRAGPYNEQFF. The DNA of the CDR3 is TGTGCCAGCAGTCCCCGGGCAGGGCCCTACAATGAGCAGTTCTTC.

The chain uses TRBV11-2 and TRBJ2-5; 7 bases map to TRBD2. After removal of 4 bases from V and 4 bases from J, the junction contained 9 bases not matched to a gene. CDR1 is SGHAT and CDR2 is FQNNGV in the germline V gene. The CDR3 length is 15 residues. The CDR3 DNA reads TGTGCCAGCAGCTATGCCCCGGGACTACGAGAGACCCAGTACTTC. This translates into CASSYAPGLRETQYF.

This rearrangement joins TRBV25-1 to TRBJ2-7; perhaps TRBD2 as D (6 bases). The V and J ends lost 2 bases and 6 bases respectively, with 11 bases between them. This CDR3 is 13 amino acids long. The germline gives CDR1 MGHDK, CDR2 SYGVNS. The CDR3 nucleotides read TGTGCCAGCAGTGAAGGAGGGATGGGCGAGCAGTACTTC. Protein product: CASSEGGMGEQYF.

This rearrangement joins TRBV7-2 to TRBJ2-1, with TRBD1 identical over 10 bases. Germline values: CDR1 SGHTA, CDR2 FQGNSA. The ends lost 2 bases at V and 9 bases at J; junction bases unmatched: 10. CDR3 size: 16 residues. CDR3 DNA: TGTGCCAGCAGCTTACTGGCCGGGACAGGGGACAGTGAGCAGTTCTTC. It encodes CASSLLAGTGDSEQFF.

This clonotype was seen just once. The chain employs TRBV10-3 and TRBJ2-5; TRBD1 aligns across 8 bases. Germline CDR1 and CDR2: ENHRY and SYGVKD. The CDR3 has 13 amino acids. V lost 11 bases to trimming and J lost 5 bases; unmatched junction nucleotides: 10. The CDR3 bases are TGTGCCGGTACCGGGACAGGAGTCGAGACCCAGTACTTC. It yields the protein CAGTGTGVETQYF.

The gene calls are TRBV29-1 and TRBJ1-2; D call uncertain. This CDR3 has 12 residues. Trimming took 4 bases from V and 8 from J, leaving 14 bases between them. Germline CDR1 reads SQVTM; CDR2 reads ANQGSEA. The CDR3 sequence: CSVANPVNGYTF. CDR3 nucleotide sequence: TGCAGCGTTGCAAACCCGGTTAACGGCTACACCTTC.

Written as DNA, the CDR3 is TGTGCCACCAGCAGAGATTTCAGGCTAGCGGGTTCTTCGAGCTCCTACAATGAGCAGTTCTTC. Translating gives CATSRDFRLAGSSSSYNEQFF. V usage is TRBV15 and J usage is TRBJ2-1; 8 nucleotides match TRBD2. There are 21 residues in the CDR3. Per germline, CDR1 LNHNV and CDR2 YYDKDF (reference sequence). Trimming took 0 bases from V and 0 from J; bases not matched to a gene: 16.

V is TRBV20-1 and J is TRBJ1-2, with a possible D match to TRBD1 (5 bases). Per the germline V gene, CDR1 is DFQATT and CDR2 is SNEGSKA (reference sequence). The CDR3 is made up of 13 amino acids. The V and J ends lost 7 bases and 3 bases respectively, with 15 bases between them. CDR3 nucleotide sequence: TGCAGTGTGGTTCGGGGCGGGGACTATGGCTACACCTTC. Residues: CSVVRGGDYGYTF.